These T cell receptor beta chains were read from a single sample in a study of T cells in localized non-small cell lung cancer. TCRdb keeps only in-frame clones here, not all; method: immunoSEQ multiplex PCR. Among roughly 2,700 clones listed, roughly 29% were seen once. This sample comprised normal lung tissue next to the tumor, obtained before any cancer treatment. Source of these receptors: a man aged 40 to 69 with stage I lung adenocarcinoma. Each CDR3 is given with its conserved first and last residue. D genes are given only for firm matches. The size of a clone is reported for some rows only, either as once, few or many, or as a class for expanded clones.

j_call v_call d_call clone_size cdr3_nt cdr3_aa
TRBJ2-7 TRBV5-1 - few TGCGCCAGCAGCTTGTGGGGGTCGCAGGGCGGGAAAGAAGGCTCCTACGAGCAGTACTTC CASSLWGSQGGKEGSYEQYF
TRBJ1-1 TRBV9 - few TGTGCCAGCAGCACCGGGGTGGGGAACACTGAAGCTTTCTTT CASSTGVGNTEAFF
TRBJ1-1 TRBV19 - - TGTGCCAGTCGCACAGTTCCAGGGGATGAAGCTTTCTTT CASRTVPGDEAFF
TRBJ1-1 TRBV30 - - TGTGCCTGGAGTGTGGCAGGGTTGAACACTGAAGCTTTCTTT CAWSVAGLNTEAFF
TRBJ2-6 TRBV6-8 - few TGTGCCAGCAGTTACCCCAGCAGCTCTGGGGCCAACGTCCTGACTTTC CASSYPSSSGANVLTF
TRBJ1-3 TRBV9 - medium-sized TGTGCCAGCAGCCCGAGAACGGGAGTGGGAAACACCATATATTTT CASSPRTGVGNTIYF
TRBJ2-2 TRBV9 - - TGTGCCAGCAGTTTATTGGAGGACGAGAGCGGGGAGCTGTTTTTT CASSLLEDESGELFF
TRBJ2-2 TRBV19 TRBD1 few TGTGCCAGTAGTATGCGACAGGGTTCTCCCATTAACACCGGGGAGCTGTTTTTT CASSMRQGSPINTGELFF
TRBJ2-2 TRBV19 - large TGTGCCAGCCGGATAGGGGGATGGACCGGGGAGCTGTTTTTT CASRIGGWTGELFF
TRBJ2-5 TRBV6-8 - large TGTGCCTCGTCCCGGGGGTCCCAAGAGACCCAGTACTTC CASSRGSQETQYF
TRBJ2-5 TRBV9 - - TGTGCCAGCAGCCCAGGGGGAGGTGCAAAAGAGACCCAGTACTTC CASSPGGGAKETQYF
TRBJ2-5 TRBV12-5 - few TGTGCTAGTGGTTTTGTAGACGTCCGGGAGACCCAGTACTTC CASGFVDVRETQYF
TRBJ2-2 TRBV7-7 - medium-sized TGTGCCAGCAGCCCGGCTTGGGGTTGGGGGGAGCTGTTTTTT CASSPAWGWGELFF
TRBJ2-3 TRBV12-5 - few TGTGCCAGCACCCTGCACCCCACAGATACGCAGTATTTT CASTLHPTDTQYF
TRBJ2-1 TRBV12-5 TRBD2 few TGTGCTAGTGTTCGGACTAGCGGGAGTAGTGAGCAGTTCTTC CASVRTSGSSEQFF
TRBJ1-5 TRBV11-3 - few TGTGCCAGCAGCCAAGGGTATGAGAATAGCAATCAGCCCCAGCATTTT CASSQGYENSNQPQHF
TRBJ1-2 TRBV10-3 - - TGTGCCATCAAAGGGGCAAGCTATGGCTACACCTTC CAIKGASYGYTF
TRBJ1-1 TRBV19 TRBD1 - TGTGCCAGTAGTGGGGTACAGGGGGGCACTGAAGCTTTCTTT CASSGVQGGTEAFF
TRBJ2-7 TRBV25-1 - - TGTGCCAGCAGTGAATATTTTAGAGACGAGCAGTACTTC CASSEYFRDEQYF
TRBJ2-3 TRBV18 TRBD2 - TGTGCCAGCTCACCCAGTATGGGCGGGAGAGAGTACACAGATACGCAGTATTTT CASSPSMGGREYTDTQYF
TRBJ2-3 TRBV11-3 - medium-sized TGTGCCAGCAGCTTGGGGGCAGGGGCTCTGACAGATACGCAGTATTTT CASSLGAGALTDTQYF
TRBJ2-1 TRBV6-8 - few TGTGCCATCAGTGGGGGCTCCAATGAGCAGTTCTTC CAISGGSNEQFF
TRBJ2-3 TRBV6-8 - - TGTGCCAGCACCCCGTTACAGGGTGAAATGGATACGCAGTATTTT CASTPLQGEMDTQYF
TRBJ1-4 TRBV15 TRBD1 - TGTGCCACCAGCAGAGATCGGGGGACAGGTCTTGATGAAAAACTGTTTTTT CATSRDRGTGLDEKLFF
TRBJ2-1 TRBV10-2 TRBD2 - TGCGCCAGCAGTTCCCCCCGGGCTAGCGGGATCAATGAGCAGTTCTTC CASSSPRASGINEQFF
TRBJ1-2 TRBV14 - - TGTGCCAGCAGCCAAGTTGGGGCAGCCAGCCTCTATGGCTACACCTTC CASSQVGAASLYGYTF
TRBJ2-2 TRBV19 - once TGTGCCAGTAGCAGGGATCTCGGGGAGCTGTTTTTT CASSRDLGELFF
TRBJ1-1 TRBV19 - large TGTGCCAGTAGGATGGACAAGGGCACTGAAGCTTTCTTT CASRMDKGTEAFF
TRBJ2-2 TRBV11-3 - medium-sized TGTGCCAGCAGCTTAGGGGTACTAGCCCGAGCCGGGGAGCTGTTTTTT CASSLGVLARAGELFF
TRBJ2-2 TRBV6-8 - medium-sized TGTGCCAGCGGATTACAGGGTGACACCGGGGAGCTGTTTTTT CASGLQGDTGELFF
TRBJ1-5 TRBV11-3 - large TGTGCCAGCAGCCCCTGGGCGACTAGCAATCAGCCCCAGCATTTT CASSPWATSNQPQHF
TRBJ2-5 TRBV29-1 TRBD1 - TGCAGCGTTGGGGGACAGGAAGGCCGGGCCCAGTACTTC CSVGGQEGRAQYF
TRBJ2-1 TRBV7-6 - few TGTGCCAGCAGTACAGCTCAGCGGAGACTCTCCTACAATGAGCAGTTCTTC CASSTAQRRLSYNEQFF
TRBJ2-3 TRBV11-3 - medium-sized TGTGCCAGCAGCTTATCGACCTATACAGATACGCAGTATTTT CASSLSTYTDTQYF
TRBJ2-7 TRBV19 TRBD1 - TGTGCCAGTTCGGACAGGGGAAGTCGTAGGGCCTACGAGCAGTACTTC CASSDRGSRRAYEQYF
TRBJ2-1 TRBV11-3 TRBD2 - TGTGCCAGCAGCTTGGGGCTAGCGGCGCACAATGAGCAGTTCTTC CASSLGLAAHNEQFF
TRBJ2-2 TRBV18 TRBD1 few TGTGCCAGCTCACCTCGGACAGGGGTGGACACCGGGGAGCTGTTTTTT CASSPRTGVDTGELFF
TRBJ2-2 TRBV6-8 TRBD2 few TGTGCCAGCGCTCTAGGGCCTAGCGGGAGGGTCGGCACCGGGGAGCTGTTTTTT CASALGPSGRVGTGELFF
TRBJ2-3 TRBV11-3 - - TGTGCCAGCAGCTTACCCCACACACCCGACTCTAGCACAGATACGCAGTATTTT CASSLPHTPDSSTDTQYF
TRBJ2-3 TRBV14 - - TGTGCCAGCAGCCCTGGGACGGCAAGTAATACGCAGTATTTT CASSPGTASNTQYF
TRBJ2-1 TRBV18 TRBD2 few TGTGCCAGCTCACGAGGACTAGCGGGAGTAGGGGGACATGAGCAGTTCTTC CASSRGLAGVGGHEQFF
TRBJ1-1 TRBV12-5 TRBD1 - TGTGCTAGTGGTTTGGTGCAGGGGGCGGGAACTGAAGCTTTCTTT CASGLVQGAGTEAFF
TRBJ1-1 TRBV6-8 - - TGTGCCAGCACCCTGATGAGGAACACTGAAGCTTTCTTT CASTLMRNTEAFF
TRBJ2-1 TRBV6-8 TRBD2 few TGTGCCAGCAGTTACCAACTAGCGGGAGGGCCCAGTGATGAGCAGTTCTTC CASSYQLAGGPSDEQFF
TRBJ2-5 TRBV11-3 TRBD1 - TGTGCCAGCAGCATCGGGACAGGGCAACAAGAGACCCAGTACTTC CASSIGTGQQETQYF
TRBJ2-1 TRBV28 - - TGTGCCAGCAGCAAAGGATACTACAATGAGCAGTTCTTC CASSKGYYNEQFF
TRBJ1-4 TRBV23-1 - few TGCGCCAGCAGCCACGGGGACCTGGAAAAACTGTTTTTT CASSHGDLEKLFF
TRBJ1-5 TRBV6-8 TRBD1 - TGTGCCAGCAGCCCAGGACAGGTCCGTAATCAGCCCCAGCATTTT CASSPGQVRNQPQHF
TRBJ1-1 TRBV29-1 - few TGCAGCGTTCAGGGAAGAGGCACTGAAGCTTTCTTT CSVQGRGTEAFF